The TCR beta chain under discussion was sequenced for a study of CD4 T cells in relation to SARS-CoV-2 and coronaviruses (dated by TCRdb to 2020 to 2023). A note on the overall study: Across all 12 patients in the convalescent cohort, the median age was roughly 40 years, with a range of roughly 21 to 72 years. The roughly twelve convalescent patients included 8 males and 4 females; two subjects were Hispanic. The Adaptive Biotechnologies TCR-sequencing kit was used to sequence samples from a few pre-COVID donors and the naive versus memory experiments, whereas other data were Illumina-based. HLA restriction was mapped for shared crossreactive spike epitopes using patient-derived lymphoblastoid cell lines. A different, Illumina-based TCR-beta assay was used to sequence expansion assays from other donors in the study. At the level of individual TCR clonotypes, the study evaluated whether memory CD4+ T cells crossreact between the spike proteins of SARS-CoV-2 and those of common cold coronaviruses. The study at large found these results: Small numbers of patients and of tested TCRs limited the study. Sequencing of naive versus memory cells indicated that the assay detects memory recall responses, not primary responses primed during culture. Memory CD4+ clonotypes crossrecognizing SARS-CoV-2 and at least one common cold coronavirus spike were found in 60% to 75% of donors. No donor contributed both pre-pandemic and post-infection samples, which limited tracing the source of pre-existing responses. Crossreactive clones showed significantly weaker SARS-CoV-2-driven expansion than monoreactive clones, consistent with antigenic imprinting. Crossreactivity analysis centred on spike protein, so crossreactivity against other viral proteins was not assessed.

Deep-resolution immunoSEQ TCR-beta sequencing was performed on DNA from uncultured naive and memory CD4+ T cells. The authors processed their data as follows. During preprocessing, nonproductive sequences were removed, as were CDR3s that did not start with C, did not end with F or W, or were shorter than 7 amino acids. Cultured and uncultured naive and memory CD4+ repertoires were searched for previously identified spike- and CEF-reactive CDR3s. CDR3 homology was quantified as pairwise Levenshtein distance, calculated with the stringdist R package after three terminal residues were trimmed from each end. The immuneACCESS repertoire file appears here via TCRdb, limited to in-frame rearrangements. These files lack a portion of the clones; in checked studies, under half of the deficit traces to unresolved V genes, and the cause of the others is not known. V, J and clone size were drawn from that table, and D and trimming were deduced from the DNA. For this sample the table gives about 37,000 clones, of which roughly 88% were detected only once. 9.2% of the sample comes from the top ten.

Naive and memory CD4+ T cells were separated from cryopreserved PBMCs by first enriching for CD4 and then performing EasySep naive CD4+ T cell enrichment. PBMCs were isolated from leukapheresis product or whole blood by Ficoll-Paque PLUS gradient centrifugation. PBMCs were either cryopreserved at -140 degrees C or used fresh in the expansion assay. The QIAamp Micro DNA Kit was used to extract genomic DNA from the CD4+ T cells. A remark on this clone: What this receptor recognizes is not known. No much larger clone is present one base from it, and per-base qualities are unavailable.

The CDR3 has 19 amino acids, counting the end cysteine and phenylalanine. The CDR3 DNA has 57 bases and is translated from base 1. Ends trimmed: V by 5 bases, J by 0 bases; bases unmatched to a gene: 10. According to the germline V gene (reference sequence), CDR1 reads SEHNR and CDR2 reads FQNEAQ. The chain uses TRBV7-9 and TRBJ2-1; 13 central nucleotides agree with TRBD2. Sequencing was performed on memory CD4+ T cells from PBMCs. The cell subset or site label of this sample denotes: memory (non-naive) CD4+ T cells. The clonotype was recovered from an adult with COVID-19. Here is the DNA: TGTGCCAGCAGCCGCCGGACTAGCGGGGGCCGTGACTCCTACAATGAGCAGTTCTTC. Its translation is CASSRRTSGGRDSYNEQFF.